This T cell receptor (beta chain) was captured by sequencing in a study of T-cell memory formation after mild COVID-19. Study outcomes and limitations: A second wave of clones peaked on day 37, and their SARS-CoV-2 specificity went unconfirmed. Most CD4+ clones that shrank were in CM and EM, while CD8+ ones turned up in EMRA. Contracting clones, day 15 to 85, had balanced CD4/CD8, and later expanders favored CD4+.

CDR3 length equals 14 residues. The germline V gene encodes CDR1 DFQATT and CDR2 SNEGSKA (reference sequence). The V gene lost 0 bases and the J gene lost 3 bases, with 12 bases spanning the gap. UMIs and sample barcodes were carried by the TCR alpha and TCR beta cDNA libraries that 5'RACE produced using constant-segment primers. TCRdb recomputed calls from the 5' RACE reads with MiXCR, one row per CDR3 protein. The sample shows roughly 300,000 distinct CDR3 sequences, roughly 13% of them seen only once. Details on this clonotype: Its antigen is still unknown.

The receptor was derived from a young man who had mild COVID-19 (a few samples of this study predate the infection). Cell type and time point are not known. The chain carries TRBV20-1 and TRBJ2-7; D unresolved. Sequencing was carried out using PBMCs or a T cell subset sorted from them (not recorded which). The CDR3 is CSARDLRALYEQYF. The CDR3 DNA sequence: TGCAGTGCTAGAGATCTTCGGGCCCTCTACGAGCAGTACTTC.